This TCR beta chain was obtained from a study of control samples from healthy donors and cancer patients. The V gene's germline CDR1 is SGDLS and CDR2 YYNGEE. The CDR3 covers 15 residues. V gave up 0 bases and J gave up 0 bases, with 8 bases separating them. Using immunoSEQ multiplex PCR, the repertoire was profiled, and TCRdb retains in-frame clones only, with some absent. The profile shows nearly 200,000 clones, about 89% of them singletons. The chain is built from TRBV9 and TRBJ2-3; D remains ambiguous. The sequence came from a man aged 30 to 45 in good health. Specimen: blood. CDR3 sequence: CASSVEGPSTDTQYF. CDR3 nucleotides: TGTGCCAGCAGCGTAGAAGGTCCAAGCACAGATACGCAGTATTTT. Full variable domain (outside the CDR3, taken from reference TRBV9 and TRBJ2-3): DSGVTQTPKHLITATGQRVTLRCSPRSGDLSVYWYQQSLDQGLQFLIQYYNGEERAKGNILERFSAQQFPDLHSELNLSSLELGDSALYFCASSVEGPSTDTQYFGPGTRLTVL.